This TCR beta chain was identified during a study of T-cell memory formation after mild COVID-19 (dated by TCRdb to about 2021). Notes on the research overall: TCR sequence clusters from the two donors were largely donor specific. In two donors, T-cell clones that expanded and contracted after mild COVID-19 were tracked by sequencing TCRalpha and TCRbeta repertoires over time. Two young, previously healthy adult volunteers made up the cohort, one male and one female. Results and caveats for the whole study, not just this receptor: Only a couple of mild cases were covered by the study, and larger cohorts that include severe cases with pre-infection samples were considered necessary. From day 15 to 85, contracting clones showed balanced CD4/CD8 phenotypes, whereas a second wave of clones that expanded from day 15 to 37 leaned towards CD4+. Some responding clones were found in pre-infection memory, which suggests that pre-existing cross-reactive memory T cells took part in the SARS-CoV-2 response. The second-wave clones that peaked on day 37 were not confirmed to be SARS-CoV-2 specific. Contracting CD4+ clones appeared mostly in the CM and EM memory subsets, whereas CD8+ clones were enriched in EMRA.

Ficoll-Paque density gradient centrifugation was used to isolate PBMCs. These reads were obtained on an Illumina NovaSeq 6000. cDNA libraries for TCRalpha and TCRbeta were prepared by 5'RACE using constant-segment primers, with sample barcodes and unique molecular identifiers added. RNA was extracted from every sample with Trizol reagent. Amplification of the libraries took two PCR steps, and the second step added a second sample barcode plus Illumina TruSeq adapters. Libraries were sequenced on an Illumina NovaSeq with 2 x 150 bp paired-end reads. Under the source paper's analysis protocol: Reads were demultiplexed and collapsed into UMI-guided consensus sequences with migec v1.2.7. With mixcr v2.1.11, UMI consensuses were aligned to TRA and TRB V and J templates and assembled into clonotypes. Expanded or contracted clonotypes were those called significant by both edgeR and NoisET, with noise models trained on biological replicates. For edgeR calls, the thresholds were a false discovery rate-adjusted p below 0.01 and a log2 fold-change of 1. As an exploratory analysis of dynamics, PCA with hierarchical clustering was applied to max-normalized trajectories of the 1000 most abundant clonotypes. Separately sequenced CD4+ and CD8+ repertoires were used to assign a CD4 or CD8 phenotype to each responding clone. TCRdb trimmed public reads at Q25 via fastp, called clones via MiXCR and kept in-frame beta chains. Rows are combined by CDR3 protein, so each entry shows the most common genes and DNA. The V and J calls follow TCRdb's processing rather than the paper's. Here the sample has approximately 240,000 distinct CDR3 sequences; 15% to 20% occur a single time. The top ten clones comprise approximately 3.6% of the sample.

Measured from the cysteine to the phenylalanine, the CDR3 is 15 residues long. Only the CDR3 portion is preserved as DNA: 45 bases, with reading frame beginning at the first base. The germline V gene gives CDR1 as KGHDR and CDR2 as SFDVKD. V lost 2 bases and J lost 2 bases, and the count of bases not matched to a germline gene is 2. The sample holds a few counts of this clonotype. The clone's antigen remains unknown. No quality values exist for individual bases; no much larger clone is one base distant. The clonotype was recovered from a man younger than 35 who had mild COVID-19 (a few samples of this study predate the infection). The sample titles of this study are shuffled in the database, so cell type and time point are left out; the donor was told from shared clones. The rearrangement combines TRBV24-1 with TRBJ2-3; a stretch of 8 junction bases matches TRBD2. Sample: PBMCs or a T cell subset sorted from them (not recorded which). In nucleotide form, the sequence is TGTGCCACCAGTGATTCAGCGGGGGCCACAGATACGCAGTATTTT. Translated, this is CATSDSAGATDTQYF.